There are a few counts of the clone carrying this T cell receptor (beta chain). TCRdb fed the 5' RACE reads into MiXCR, producing one record per CDR3 protein. The sample lists fewer than 450,000 distinct CDR3 sequences, over 25% occurring once. This specimen comes from a study of identical twins' blood T cells. The CDR3 is 12 residues long. The germline CDR1 and CDR2 sequences are SGHDN and FVKESK. The germline V and J ends were trimmed by 5 bases and 7 bases, with 10 bases remaining between them. J is TRBJ2-3 and V is TRBV14; D gene unclear. The receptor's source is a woman between 18 and 49 years old in good health. The sequencing input was PBMCs. The CDR3: CASSYRRYTQYF. CDR3 coding DNA: TGTGCCAGCAGCTACCGTAGGTATACGCAGTATTTT. The full variable domain, in which reference TRBV14 and TRBJ2-3 provide the parts outside the CDR3, is EAGVTQFPSHSVIEKGQTVTLRCDPISGHDNLYWYRRVMGKEIKFLLHFVKESKQDESGMPNNRFLAERTGGTYSTLKVQPAELEDSGVYFCASSYRRYTQYFGPGTRLTVL.